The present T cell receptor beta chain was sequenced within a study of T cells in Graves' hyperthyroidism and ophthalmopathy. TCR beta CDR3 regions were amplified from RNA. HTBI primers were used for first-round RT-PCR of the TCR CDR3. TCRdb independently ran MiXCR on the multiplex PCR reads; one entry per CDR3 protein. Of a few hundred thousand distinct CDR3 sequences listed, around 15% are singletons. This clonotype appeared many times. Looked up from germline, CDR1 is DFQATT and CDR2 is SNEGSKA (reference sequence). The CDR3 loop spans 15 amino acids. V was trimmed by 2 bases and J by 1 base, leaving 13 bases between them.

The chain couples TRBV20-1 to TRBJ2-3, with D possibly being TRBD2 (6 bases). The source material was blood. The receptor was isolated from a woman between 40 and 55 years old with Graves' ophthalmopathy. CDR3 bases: TGCAGTGCTAGAAAAGGTGGCGGGGGCACAGATACGCAGTATTTT. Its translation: CSARKGGGGTDTQYF.